What follows is one T cell receptor (beta chain) and its context. Its antigen is unidentified. These data originate in a study of cytomegalovirus exposure and HLA in healthy donors. Study-level points and caveats: Presence/absence analyses took donor sequencing depth as roughly uniform. Follow-up analysis later connected one missense variant in DCLRE1C with trimming of TCR beta V- and J-genes.

Primers included in the PCR were 60 Vbeta and 13 Jbeta primers. Libraries were prepared by immunoSEQ multiplex PCR; TCRdb keeps only in-frame clonotypes and omits some of them. The sample comprises about 180,000 clones, around 80% of which are singletons, and 1.5% to 1.9% rests with the top ten. V shed 5 bases and J shed 6 bases, with 17 bases lying between them. Germline V CDR1 and CDR2: MDHEN, SYDVKM. The CDR3 has 15 residues. This sequence originates from a man between 35 and 55 years old in good health and CMV-seronegative. The chain recombines TRBV28 with TRBJ1-5, with D possibly being TRBD1 (5 bases). What was sequenced was PBMCs. The CDR3 spells CASSPSRVRGQPQHF. CDR3 bases: TGTGCCAGCAGTCCCAGCAGGGTGCGAGGTCAGCCCCAGCATTTT.